The 18 T cell receptor beta chains below were found in one sample sequenced in a study of shared clonotypes between healthy human individuals. Generated by immunoSEQ multiplex PCR, the TCRdb table keeps only in-frame clones and is missing some. Found here are some 2.1 million clones, around 95% of them singletons; the top ten hold 1.5% to 2%. In the naive CD8 group, cells lacked CD45RO and were positively selected for CCR7, so terminally differentiated effector memory CD45RA+ cells were left out. Material for sequencing was naive CD8+ T cells from PBMCs. These receptors were obtained from a man aged 18 to 35 in good health. Some clones in this sample may be carry-over from other donors' samples.

The rearrangement links TRBV11-2 to TRBJ2-1; 9 bases are shared with TRBD2. Germline V lookup: CDR1 SGHAT, CDR2 FQNNGV. The CDR3 has 16 residues. Trimming cost V 4 bases and J 4 bases; bases outside gene matches: 8. The DNA for the CDR3 is TGTGCCAGCAGCTCCACCGGGACTAGCCGATACAATGAGCAGTTCTTC. It translates to CASSSTGTSRYNEQFF. Filled out from reference TRBV11-2 and TRBJ2-1, the complete variable domain reads EAGVAQSPRYKIIEKRQSVAFWCNPISGHATLYWYQQILGQGPKLLIQFQNNGVVDDSQLPKDRFSAERLKGVDSTLKIQPAKLEDSAVYLCASSSTGTSRYNEQFFGPGTRLTVL.

This chain connects TRBV28 to TRBJ2-3; TRBD1 might be the D (6 bases). Trimming removed 5 bases at V and 4 bases at J, with 13 bases between. The length of the CDR3 is 14 residues. Germline values: CDR1 MDHEN, CDR2 SYDVKM. The CDR3 sequence: CASSPTDSADTQYF. The CDR3 region has the DNA TGTGCCAGCAGTCCCACGGACAGCGCAGATACGCAGTATTTT.

The chain uses TRBV2 and TRBJ2-5; no reliable D call. This CDR3 is built from 13 residues. Germline CDR1 reads SNHLY; CDR2 reads FYNNEI. V was shortened by 2 bases and J by 2 bases, with 6 bases between the two germline ends. The CDR3 is CASSERKQETQYF. The CDR3 nucleotides read TGTGCCAGCAGTGAACGGAAGCAAGAGACCCAGTACTTC.

This chain links TRBV4-2 with TRBJ1-1, with a weak D call TRBD1 (5 bases). Germline lookup yields CDR1 LGHNA and CDR2 YNFKEQ. Trimming took off 6 bases at V and 6 bases at J, with 11 bases between the two ends. This CDR3 is 12 amino acids long. CDR3 in amino acids: CASRSGVAEAFF. The CDR3 nucleotides are TGTGCCAGCAGATCGGGGGTCGCTGAAGCTTTCTTT.

This clone was detected once. The chain employs TRBV27 and TRBJ2-5; D unresolved. The CDR3 runs 13 residues. Trimming removed 5 bases from V and 7 bases from J, with 14 bases in between. Germline-derived CDR1 and CDR2 are MNHEY and SMNVEV (reference sequence). The CDR3 sequence is CASSTSNFGTQYF. DNA of the CDR3: TGTGCCAGCAGTACCTCTAACTTCGGGACCCAGTACTTC.

This chain joins TRBV29-1 and TRBJ1-1; possibly TRBD1 for D (5 bases). Germline V gives CDR1 SQVTM, CDR2 ANQGSEA. Trimming took 4 bases from V and 7 from J, leaving 22 bases between them. The CDR3 runs to 15 residues. The CDR3 DNA reads as TGCAGCGTTGCTGGGCCCCCGGAGGGGAACGTTGAAGCTTTCTTT. Protein product: CSVAGPPEGNVEAFF.

The rearrangement links TRBV28 to TRBJ1-1; possible D gene TRBD1, 5 bases. This CDR3 spans 15 amino acids. Trimming pared 6 bases from V and 0 bases from J, leaving 14 bases between. Germline lookup yields CDR1 MDHEN and CDR2 SYDVKM. CDR3 nucleotide sequence: TGTGCCAGCAGGCCTACAGGCTTCATGAACACTGAAGCTTTCTTT. It codes for CASRPTGFMNTEAFF.

The V call is TRBV6-5, the J call TRBJ2-1, with 10 bases matching TRBD2. The J segment lost 5 bases and the V segment lost 1 base, leaving 2 bases of the junction unmatched. There are 15 residues in the CDR3. From germline, CDR1 is MNHEY and CDR2 SVGAGI. CDR3 DNA sequence: TGTGCCAGCAGTTACTTAAGCGGGGGGGACAATGAGCAGTTCTTC. Its protein is CASSYLSGGDNEQFF.

This chain joins TRBV10-3 and TRBJ2-3, with TRBD2 identical over 16 bases. The J segment lost 1 base and the V segment lost 0 bases, leaving 7 bases of the junction unmatched. Germline values: CDR1 ENHRY, CDR2 SYGVKD. The CDR3 length is 20 residues. DNA of the CDR3: TGTGCCATCAGTGAGTCCGTGGGACTAGCGGGAGGGGTGCGCACAGATACGCAGTATTTT. It codes for CAISESVGLAGGVRTDTQYF.

The V gene is TRBV28, the J gene TRBJ1-2; D possibly corresponds to TRBD1 (6 bases). CDR1 and CDR2 from the germline V gene are MDHEN and SYDVKM. Trimming took off 5 bases at V and 5 bases at J, with 18 bases between the two ends. This CDR3 is 15 amino acids long. The CDR3 DNA reads as TGTGCCAGCAGTCTCGGACAGATCCGTGTATATGGCTACACCTTC. Translating it yields CASSLGQIRVYGYTF.

V gene TRBV13 combines with J gene TRBJ2-7, with 7 bases fitting TRBD1. The CDR3 is made up of 18 amino acids. The V and J ends lost 6 bases and 3 bases, in that order; junction bases with no gene match: 20. CDR1 and CDR2 (germline): PRHDT, FYEKMQ (reference sequence). DNA for the CDR3: TGTGCCAGCAGTTTTTTCGCCTCCGGGGACAGATCAGACTACGAGCAGTACTTC. This translates into CASSFFASGDRSDYEQYF. Drawing the rest from reference TRBV13 and TRBJ2-7, the complete variable domain is AAGVIQSPRHLIKEKRETATLKCYPIPRHDTVYWYQQGPGQDPQFLISFYEKMQSDKGSIPDRFSAQQFSDYHSELNMSSLELGDSALYFCASSFFASGDRSDYEQYFGPGTRLTVT.

The rearrangement uses TRBV10-2 and TRBJ1-2; 7 bases are shared with TRBD1. The CDR3 is 15 amino acids. V lost 2 bases, J lost 4 bases, and 7 bases stayed unmatched. Germline V gene data show CDR1 as WSHSY and CDR2 as SAAADI. CDR3 loop: CASSEDREIVYGYTF. CDR3 nucleotide sequence: TGCGCCAGCAGTGAGGACAGGGAAATCGTCTATGGCTACACCTTC.

The chain couples TRBV27 to TRBJ2-7; 8 nucleotides match TRBD1. V shed 4 bases, J shed 2 bases, and the junction held 7 bases outside the gene matches. Germline V gene data show CDR1 as MNHEY and CDR2 as SMNVEV (reference sequence). This CDR3 contains 15 residues. CDR3 sequence (DNA): TGTGCCAGCAGTTGGGGTTCAGGGGGCGCCTACGAGCAGTACTTC. Residues: CASSWGSGGAYEQYF.

The chain uses TRBV4-3 and TRBJ1-5; no firm D call. CDR3 length: 15 amino acids. Germline V lookup: CDR1 LGHNA, CDR2 YSLEER. Trimming removed 0 bases at V and 3 bases at J, with 9 bases between. The CDR3 is CASSQEARSNQPQHF. As DNA, the CDR3 is TGCGCCAGCAGCCAAGAAGCTCGATCCAATCAGCCCCAGCATTTT.

The V and J genes are TRBV5-4 and TRBJ2-7; D unclear. The CDR3 runs to 14 residues. From germline, CDR1 is SGHNT and CDR2 YYREEE (reference sequence). V was cut by 4 bases and J by 2 bases, with 13 bases left in between. The CDR3 is CASSPNSRPYEQYF. The CDR3 bases are TGTGCCAGCAGCCCAAATTCCCGCCCCTACGAGCAGTACTTC.

About this clone itself: The same CDR3 also results from other DNA sequences found in this sample. The V and J genes are TRBV9 and TRBJ1-1; tentative D call: TRBD1 (6 bases). CDR1 is SGDLS, CDR2 YYNGEE, per germline. Trimming removed 4 bases at V and 1 base at J, with 14 bases between. This CDR3 contains 15 residues. CDR3 nucleotides: TGTGCCAGCAGCCCTCCGACAGGAGCGAACACTGAAGCTTTCTTT. It specifies CASSPPTGANTEAFF.

This clone was found once. The J gene is TRBJ2-7, the V gene TRBV7-9, with TRBD1 matching over 11 bases. Germline V gene lookup returns CDR1 SEHNR and CDR2 FQNEAQ (reference sequence). After removal of 5 bases from V and 6 bases from J, the junction contained 9 bases not matched to a gene. The CDR3 covers 15 residues. The chain's CDR3 is CASSTLDRGQFEQYF. The CDR3 coding sequence is TGTGCCAGCAGCACTCTGGACAGGGGGCAATTCGAGCAGTACTTC.

The J gene is TRBJ2-1, the V gene TRBV7-9, with D possibly TRBD2 on 5 matching bases. CDR1 is SEHNR, CDR2 FQNEAQ, per germline (reference sequence). The ends were cut back, 5 bases at V and 2 bases at J, with 16 bases in the middle. This CDR3 contains 16 residues. CDR3 in DNA: TGTGCCAGCAGCCTTCGGACTGGAAGAACCTACAATGAGCAGTTCTTC. Its protein is CASSLRTGRTYNEQFF.